Below, 13 T cell receptor beta chains from the same sample are listed, as sequenced in a study of shared clonotypes between healthy human individuals. Sequencing was performed with immunoSEQ multiplex PCR; in TCRdb, only in-frame clones are kept and a portion is missing. Among about 770,000 clones, about two thirds were seen once, and the ten largest hold around 1.7%. The sample taken for sequencing was memory CD4+ T cells sorted from blood. Indicated subset: CD45RA-negative fraction. The receptors stem from a young woman in good health.

This sequence joins TRBV28 and TRBJ1-3; D not certain. Between the trimmed V and J ends, which lost 6 bases and 2 bases, there was a span of 17 bases. The CDR3 is made up of 16 amino acids. The V gene's germline CDR1 is MDHEN and CDR2 SYDVKM. Written as DNA, the CDR3 is TGTGCCAGCAGCCAGCCCTCAGCGGGTGCTGGAAACACCATATATTTT. This sequence encodes CASSQPSAGAGNTIYF.

The genes are TRBV27 and TRBJ1-2; the D gene is possibly TRBD1 (6 bases). The length of the CDR3 is 15 residues. Per the germline V gene, CDR1 is MNHEY and CDR2 is SMNVEV (reference sequence). V was trimmed by 5 bases and J by 8 bases, leaving 21 bases between them. The CDR3 DNA is TGTGCCAGCAGTCCAACGGGGGGCGCCACGAGAGGCTACACCTTC. It encodes CASSPTGGATRGYTF.

The rearrangement links TRBV5-1 to TRBJ1-5; D is undetermined. The V gene's germline CDR1 is SGHRS and CDR2 YFSETQ. Trimming cost V 5 bases and J 1 base, with 10 bases left between them. CDR3 size: 14 residues. The chain's CDR3 is CASSPDGSNQPQHF. The CDR3 nucleotides read TGCGCCAGCAGTCCTGATGGGAGCAATCAGCCCCAGCATTTT.

The table lists this clone with a few counts. This sequence joins TRBV5-1 and TRBJ2-2; 15 bases are shared with TRBD2. Germline V CDR1 and CDR2: SGHRS, YFSETQ. The junction had 8 bases not matched to a gene; V was cut back by 4 bases and J by 10 bases. This CDR3 comprises 16 residues. The CDR3 DNA reads TGCGCCAGCAGCGCGGGACTAGCGGGAGGACCGGCGGAGCTGTTTTTT. As protein: CASSAGLAGGPAELFF.

J is TRBJ1-6 and V is TRBV30; perhaps TRBD1 as D (5 bases). The CDR3 runs 13 residues. Trimming shortened V by 2 bases and J by 10 bases, and 12 bases separated the two germline ends. CDR1 and CDR2 from the germline V gene are GTSNPN and SVGIG (reference sequence). The CDR3 is CAWSNLGESPLHF. The CDR3, as DNA: TGTGCCTGGAGTAATTTAGGGGAGTCACCCCTCCACTTT.

This chain joins TRBV28 and TRBJ1-3, with D unresolved. The CDR3 is made up of 14 amino acids. In germline, CDR1 is MDHEN, CDR2 SYDVKM. V was cut by 6 bases and J by 2 bases, with 11 bases left in between. CDR3 DNA: TGTGCCAGCAGAGGCTCCCTTACTGGAAACACCATATATTTT. This codes for CASRGSLTGNTIYF.

The chain couples TRBV29-1 to TRBJ2-2; tentatively, D is TRBD1 (6 bases). V lost 8 bases and J lost 1, with 17 bases in between. There are 15 residues in the CDR3. Looked up from germline, CDR1 is SQVTM and CDR2 is ANQGSEA. CDR3 protein: CSIQTRTENTGELFF. The CDR3 nucleotides read TGCAGCATCCAGACCCGGACAGAGAACACCGGGGAGCTGTTTTTT.

This chain joins TRBV6-1 and TRBJ1-5; a weak D match, TRBD1 (5 bases). The CDR3 contains 13 residues. Germline loops: CDR1 MNHNS, CDR2 SASEGT. The V end was cut by 7 bases, the J end by 3 bases, with 10 bases between. The CDR3: CASTAGNNQPQHF. The CDR3 DNA follows: TGTGCCAGCACGGCAGGGAACAATCAGCCCCAGCATTTT.

The chain couples TRBV28 to TRBJ2-5; possibly TRBD2 for D (5 bases). The CDR3 length is 14 residues. Germline CDR1 MDHEN, CDR2 SYDVKM. The V end was cut by 3 bases, the J end by 1 base, with 9 bases between. Here the CDR3 reads CASSFTGSQETQYF. CDR3 DNA: TGTGCCAGCAGTTTCACGGGGTCCCAAGAGACCCAGTACTTC.

The V and J genes are TRBV5-1 and TRBJ2-1, with 10 bases identical to TRBD1. The CDR3 is 17 amino acids. Germline values: CDR1 SGHRS, CDR2 YFSETQ. V gave up 4 bases and J gave up 9 bases; unmatched junction bases: 16. CDR3 coding DNA: TGCGCCAGCAGCAGGGGGACAGGGGAAGCGGGACGGAGTGAGCAGTTCTTC. It translates to CASSRGTGEAGRSEQFF. The full variable domain, in which reference TRBV5-1 and TRBJ2-1 provide the parts outside the CDR3, is KAGVTQTPRYLIKTRGQQVTLSCSPISGHRSVSWYQQTPGQGLQFLFEYFSETQRNKGNFPGRFSGRQFSNSRSEMNVSTLELGDSALYLCASSRGTGEAGRSEQFFGPGTRLTVL.

V gene TRBV2 combines with J gene TRBJ2-2; D possibly corresponds to TRBD2 (5 bases). Trimming took off 11 bases at V and 0 bases at J, with 16 bases between the two ends. Germline V gene lookup returns CDR1 SNHLY and CDR2 FYNNEI. The CDR3 length is 15 residues. CDR3 nucleotide sequence: TGTGCCTCCCAGAGGGAGCGCTCGAACACCGGGGAGCTGTTTTTT. Translation gives CASQRERSNTGELFF.

The rearrangement links TRBV7-9 to TRBJ2-1, with TRBD2 matching 8 bases. The V gene end was trimmed by 8 bases and the J gene end by 9 bases; junction bases not matched to a gene: 9. CDR1 and CDR2 (germline): SEHNR, FQNEAQ (reference sequence). This CDR3 region has 13 residues. The CDR3 DNA sequence: TGTGCCAGCGTCCCCGGGACTAGTGGTGAGCAGTTCTTC. It is translated as CASVPGTSGEQFF.

The CDR3 coding sequence is TGCGCCAGCAGTGAGTCGCTGTCGTTGGAGACCCAGTACTTC. As protein: CASSESLSLETQYF. The chain links TRBV10-2 to TRBJ2-5; D remains unclear. Germline CDR1 reads WSHSY; CDR2 reads SAAADI. V shed 0 bases and J shed 5 bases, with 10 bases lying between them. CDR3 size: 14 residues.